This T cell receptor beta chain was obtained from a study of a mutant IDH1 vaccine in newly diagnosed glioma. Overall study context: With temozolomide cycles, or 4-6 weeks after radiotherapy alone, vaccination was started.

This CDR3 contains 14 residues. Germline V CDR1 and CDR2: SGHRS, YFSETQ. V lost 0 bases to trimming and J lost 2 bases, with 8 bases between them. Time point described: week 47, end of study. Topical imiquimod accompanied each vaccine dose, which consisted of 300 ug of mutant IDH1 20-mer peptide. The donors' diagnosis was new WHO grade 3 or 4 astrocytoma that was IDH1-mutant and ATRX-lost. This table comes from immunoSEQ multiplex PCR, and its TCRdb copy is limited to in-frame clones, with some not included. The sample lists tens of thousands of clones; 70% to 85% were seen once. This clone has a single count. What it binds is unknown.

The J gene is TRBJ2-5, the V gene TRBV5-1; weak D call: TRBD1 (5 bases). This material consisted of PBMCs, taken from a glioma patient whose treatment included an IDH1 peptide vaccine. This clonotype originated in a man aged 50 to 60 with glioma. Here the CDR3 reads CASSLGTLQETQYF. As DNA, the CDR3 is TGCGCCAGCAGCTTGGGGACACTTCAAGAGACCCAGTACTTC.